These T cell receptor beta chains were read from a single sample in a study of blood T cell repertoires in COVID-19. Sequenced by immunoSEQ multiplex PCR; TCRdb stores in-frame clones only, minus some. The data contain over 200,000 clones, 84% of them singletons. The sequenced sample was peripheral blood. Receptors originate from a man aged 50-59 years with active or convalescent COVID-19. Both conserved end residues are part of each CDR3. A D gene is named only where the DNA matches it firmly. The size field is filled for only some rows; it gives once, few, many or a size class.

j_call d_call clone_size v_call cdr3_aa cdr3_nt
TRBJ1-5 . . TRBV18 CASSPSADQPQHF TGTGCCAGCTCACCAAGTGCGGATCAGCCCCAGCATTTT
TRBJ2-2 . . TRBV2 CASSDQQGFTGELFF TGTGCCAGCAGTGATCAACAGGGATTCACCGGGGAGCTGTTTTTT
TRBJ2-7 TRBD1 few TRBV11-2 CASTVGPDRVDEQYF TGTGCCAGCACCGTTGGACCTGACAGGGTTGACGAGCAGTACTTC
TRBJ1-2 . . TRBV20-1 CSATRGSGYTF TGCAGTGCTACCAGGGGAAGCGGCTACACCTTC
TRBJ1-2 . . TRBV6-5 CASRLGQPYGYTF TGTGCCAGCAGACTCGGACAGCCCTATGGCTACACCTTC
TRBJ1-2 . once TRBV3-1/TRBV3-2 CASRKAYLPLNYGYTF TGTGCCAGCAGAAAAGCTTACCTACCTCTTAACTATGGCTACACCTTC
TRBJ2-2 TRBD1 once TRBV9 CASSVAPGQGRTGELFF TGTGCCAGCAGCGTAGCTCCGGGACAGGGTCGGACCGGGGAGCTGTTTTTT
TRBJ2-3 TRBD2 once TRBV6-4 CASSESGGNTDTQYF TGTGCCAGCAGTGAAAGCGGGGGCAACACAGATACGCAGTATTTT
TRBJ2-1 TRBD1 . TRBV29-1 CSVGLGDRRDDEQFF TGCAGCGTGGGGCTAGGGGACAGGAGGGACGATGAGCAGTTCTTC
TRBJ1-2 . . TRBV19 CASSIGSPNYGYTF TGTGCCAGTAGTATTGGTAGCCCTAACTATGGCTACACCTTC